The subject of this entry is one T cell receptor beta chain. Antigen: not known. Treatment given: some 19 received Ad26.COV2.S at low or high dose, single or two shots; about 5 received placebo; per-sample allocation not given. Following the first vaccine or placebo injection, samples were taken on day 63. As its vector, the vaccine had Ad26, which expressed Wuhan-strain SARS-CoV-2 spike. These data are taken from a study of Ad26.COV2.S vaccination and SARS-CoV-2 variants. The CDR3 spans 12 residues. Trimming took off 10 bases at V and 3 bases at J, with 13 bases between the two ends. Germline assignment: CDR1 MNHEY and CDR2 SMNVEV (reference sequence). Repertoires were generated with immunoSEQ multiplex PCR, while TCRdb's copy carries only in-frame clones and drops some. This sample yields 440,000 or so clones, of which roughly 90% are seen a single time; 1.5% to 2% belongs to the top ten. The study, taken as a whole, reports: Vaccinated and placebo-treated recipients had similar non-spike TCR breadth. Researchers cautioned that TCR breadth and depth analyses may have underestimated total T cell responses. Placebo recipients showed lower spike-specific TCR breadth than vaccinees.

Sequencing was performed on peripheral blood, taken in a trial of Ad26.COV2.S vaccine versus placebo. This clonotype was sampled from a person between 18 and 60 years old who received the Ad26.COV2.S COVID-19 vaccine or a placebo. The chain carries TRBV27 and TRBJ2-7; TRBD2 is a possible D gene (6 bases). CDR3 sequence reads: CATKGLDYEQYF. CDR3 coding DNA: TGTGCCACAAAGGGACTCGACTACGAGCAGTACTTC.